This T cell receptor (beta chain) is from a study of blood T cell repertoires in COVID-19. Study-wide background: The origin of the acute and convalescent COVID-19 samples was the United States, Italy and Spain.

Using immunoSEQ multiplex PCR, the repertoire was profiled, and TCRdb retains in-frame clones only, with some absent. The sample lists roughly 260,000 clones, 91% occurring once. In Seattle, patients joined the study during active infection and were tracked longitudinally. This CDR3 region has 13 residues. Trimming took off 5 bases at V and 7 bases at J, with 13 bases between the two ends. Germline V gives CDR1 KGHDR, CDR2 SFDVKD. The sequence came from a person aged 18 to 30 with COVID-19, enrolled during active disease. V gene TRBV24-1 combines with J gene TRBJ2-5; D unresolved. The sequenced sample consisted of peripheral blood. Here the CDR3 reads CATSADFMATQYF. For the CDR3, the DNA is TGTGCCACCAGTGCCGATTTCATGGCGACCCAGTACTTC.